These T cell receptor beta chains were read from a single sample in a study of blood T cell repertoires in COVID-19. TCRdb's table, derived via immunoSEQ multiplex PCR, lists solely in-frame clones and lacks some. The table records around 300,000 clones, roughly 89% of them present only once. Sequencing input: peripheral blood. The receptor source for this set is a woman aged 25 to 39 with active or convalescent COVID-19. Both conserved end residues are part of each CDR3. The D gene is left open where the match is weak. Only some rows state a clone size, as once, few, many or a class for expanded clones.

clone_size	v_call	j_call	d_call	cdr3_aa	cdr3_nt
.	TRBV6-1	TRBJ1-4	.	CASSETVATNEKLFF	TGTGCCAGCAGTGAGACAGTTGCAACTAATGAAAAACTGTTTTTT
.	TRBV5-1	TRBJ1-1	TRBD1	CASSRTGGTEAFF	TGCGCCAGCAGCCGCACAGGGGGCACTGAAGCTTTCTTT
.	TRBV5-1	TRBJ2-7	TRBD2	CASRQGLVGYEQYF	TGCGCCAGCAGACAAGGACTAGTTGGCTACGAGCAGTACTTC
.	TRBV5-1	TRBJ2-2	TRBD2	CASSPRGSGGAGTGELFF	TGCGCCAGCAGCCCCCGGGGTAGCGGGGGGGCAGGCACCGGGGAGCTGTTTTTT
.	TRBV4-1	TRBJ1-1	TRBD1	CASSQDPAGGFVNTEAFF	TGCGCCAGCAGCCAAGATCCGGCAGGGGGGTTTGTGAACACTGAAGCTTTCTTT
.	TRBV4-1	TRBJ2-2	.	CASSQDSGWEAGELFF	TGCGCCAGCAGCCAAGATTCGGGGTGGGAGGCCGGGGAGCTGTTTTTT
.	TRBV20-1	TRBJ1-5	.	CSASHNSNQPQHF	TGCAGTGCTAGTCACAATAGCAATCAGCCCCAGCATTTT
.	TRBV3-1/TRBV3-2	TRBJ2-5	TRBD2	CASSQGVTSLGETQYF	TGTGCCAGCAGCCAAGGAGTGACTAGCCTCGGGGAGACCCAGTACTTC
.	TRBV30	TRBJ1-4	.	CAWSGQPTNEKLFF	TGTGCCTGGAGCGGACAGCCAACTAATGAAAAACTGTTTTTT
.	TRBV5-5	TRBJ1-2	.	CASSLEGTLYYGYTF	TGTGCCAGCAGCTTGGAGGGGACTCTCTACTATGGCTACACCTTC
.	TRBV2	TRBJ1-3	TRBD1	CASKKTGESNSGNTIYF	TGTGCCAGCAAAAAGACAGGGGAAAGTAACTCTGGAAACACCATATATTTT
.	TRBV5-8	TRBJ1-2	.	CASSTKAGSLTNYGYTF	TGTGCCAGCAGCACCAAGGCAGGGTCCCTGACTAACTATGGCTACACCTTC
.	TRBV5-1	TRBJ2-3	.	CASSTRPSTDTQYF	TGCGCCAGCAGCACTAGGCCCAGCACAGATACGCAGTATTTT
.	TRBV2	TRBJ2-3	.	CASRGADTQYF	TGTGCCAGCAGGGGGGCGGATACGCAGTATTTT
.	TRBV7-8	TRBJ1-4	TRBD1	CASSPRTGIMHEKLFF	TGTGCCAGCAGCCCCCGGACAGGAATTATGCATGAAAAACTGTTTTTT
.	TRBV9	TRBJ2-3	.	CASSASNRRDTQYF	TGTGCCAGCAGCGCCTCAAACAGGAGAGATACGCAGTATTTT
.	TRBV7-3	TRBJ2-5	TRBD1	CASSPQGAIQETQYF	TGTGCCAGCAGCCCACAGGGGGCTATCCAAGAGACCCAGTACTTC
.	TRBV24-1	TRBJ2-5	TRBD1	CATSSDRGGYYQETQYF	TGTGCCACCAGTTCCGACAGGGGCGGCTATTACCAAGAGACCCAGTACTTC
.	TRBV27	TRBJ1-2	TRBD1	CASRSTGHRGYTF	TGTGCCAGCAGATCGACAGGGCATCGTGGCTACACCTTC
few	TRBV20-1	TRBJ1-2	.	CSASPGSWARGYTF	TGCAGTGCGAGTCCGGGATCCTGGGCCCGCGGCTACACCTTC
.	TRBV12-3/TRBV12-4	TRBJ1-4	.	CASSFRGTEKLFF	TGTGCCAGCAGTTTTAGGGGGACTGAAAAACTGTTTTTT
.	TRBV2	TRBJ1-1	.	CASSPNTGNTEAFF	TGTGCCAGCAGTCCTAATACGGGGAACACTGAAGCTTTCTTT
.	TRBV28	TRBJ1-3	TRBD1	CASTSYGTGGPGNTIYF	TGTGCCAGCACTTCCTACGGGACAGGGGGACCTGGAAACACCATATATTTT
.	TRBV29-1	TRBJ1-2	TRBD1	CSVEDRGLGTGVYYGYTF	TGCAGCGTTGAAGATCGGGGGCTAGGCACAGGGGTGTACTATGGCTACACCTTC
.	TRBV5-1	TRBJ1-3	TRBD1	CASSYGQGAFGNTIYF	TGCGCCAGCAGCTATGGACAGGGGGCTTTTGGAAACACCATATATTTT
.	TRBV30	TRBJ1-2	.	CAWSTTGNYGYTF	TGTGCCTGGAGTACCACGGGGAACTATGGCTACACCTTC
.	TRBV5-1	TRBJ1-1	.	CASSLIGGENTEAFF	TGCGCCAGCAGCTTAATCGGCGGAGAGAACACTGAAGCTTTCTTT